This T cell receptor beta chain came from a study of shared clonotypes between healthy human individuals. The germline V gene has CDR1 LNHNV and CDR2 YYDKDF (reference sequence). V lost 0 bases and J lost 0, with 5 bases in between. This CDR3 has 14 residues. Notes on this clone: The sample has other DNA sequences that encode this CDR3 too.

The data were produced by immunoSEQ multiplex PCR, yet TCRdb's version contains in-frame clones alone and is incomplete. Here the sample spans around 1.1 million clones, 70% to 80% being singletons. The V gene is TRBV15, the J gene TRBJ1-1; D gene ambiguous. The TCR comes from a young man in good health. Some clones in this sample may be carry-over from other donors' samples. Sequencing used memory CD4+ T cells from PBMCs. The subset is: CD45RA-negative fraction. Here the CDR3 DNA reads TGTGCCACCAGCAGAGATCTGGTGAACACTGAAGCTTTCTTT. Translated, it gives CATSRDLVNTEAFF.